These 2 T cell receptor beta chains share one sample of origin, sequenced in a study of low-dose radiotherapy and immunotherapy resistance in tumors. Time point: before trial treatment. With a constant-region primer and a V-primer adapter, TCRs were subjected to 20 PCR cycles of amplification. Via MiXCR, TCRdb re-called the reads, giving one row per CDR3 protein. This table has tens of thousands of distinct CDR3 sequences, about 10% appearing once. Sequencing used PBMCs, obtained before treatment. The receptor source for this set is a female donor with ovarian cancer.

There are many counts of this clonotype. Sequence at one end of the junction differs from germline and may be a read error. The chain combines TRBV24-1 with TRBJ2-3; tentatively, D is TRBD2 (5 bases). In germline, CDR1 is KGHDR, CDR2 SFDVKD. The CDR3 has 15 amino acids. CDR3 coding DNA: TGTGCCAGCAGTGGTGAGGTAGCGTTCACAGATACGCAGTATTTT. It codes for CASSGEVAFTDTQYF.

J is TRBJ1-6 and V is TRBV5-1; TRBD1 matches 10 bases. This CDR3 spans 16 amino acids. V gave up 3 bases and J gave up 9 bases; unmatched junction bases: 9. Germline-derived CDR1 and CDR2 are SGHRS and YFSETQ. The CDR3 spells CASSWAGTGEFSPLHF. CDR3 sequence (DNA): TGCGCCAGCAGCTGGGCCGGGACAGGGGAGTTTTCACCCCTCCACTTT.